In this sample, the clone carrying this TCR beta chain turned up a few times. As yet, its antigen is unknown. Peripheral blood was drawn, approximately 10 milliliters per donor. These data are taken from a study of blood T cells in healthy people across ages. Combining a sample-barcoded 5' primer with a J-beta primer mix, a second PCR ran for roughly 6 to 12 cycles. A template-switch adaptor with 12 random nucleotides tagged each cDNA molecule. MiXCR, run by TCRdb on the 5' RACE reads, gives a single entry per CDR3 protein. The table has 1.5 million or so distinct CDR3 sequences, 40% to 45% seen once. Study-level findings and limits: It was the long-lived donors that had more naive CD4+ cells and higher diversity than aged donors.

The CDR3 spans 17 residues. Germline V gives CDR1 LGHNA, CDR2 YSLEER. V lost 0 bases and J lost 7; bases outside the gene matches: 11. Sequenced input: blood. The TCR was taken from a woman between 18 and 29 years old in good health. V gene TRBV4-3 combines with J gene TRBJ2-1, with TRBD2 matching over 8 bases. CDR3 residues: CASSQDLGTSFRNEQFF. DNA of the CDR3: TGCGCCAGCAGCCAAGATCTGGGGACTAGTTTCAGGAATGAGCAGTTCTTC.